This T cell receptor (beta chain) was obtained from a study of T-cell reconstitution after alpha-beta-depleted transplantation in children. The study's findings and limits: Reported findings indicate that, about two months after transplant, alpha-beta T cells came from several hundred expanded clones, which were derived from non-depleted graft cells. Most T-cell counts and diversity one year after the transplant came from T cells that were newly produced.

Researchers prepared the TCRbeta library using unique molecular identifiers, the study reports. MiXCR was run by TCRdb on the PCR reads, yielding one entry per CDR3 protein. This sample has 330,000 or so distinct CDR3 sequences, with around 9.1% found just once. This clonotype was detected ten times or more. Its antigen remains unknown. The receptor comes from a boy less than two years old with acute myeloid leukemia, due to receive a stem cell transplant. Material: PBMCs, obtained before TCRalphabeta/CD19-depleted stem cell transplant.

This CDR3 reads CAISEPGLTDTQYF. The CDR3, as DNA: TGTGCCATCAGTGAGCCGGGTCTCACAGATACGCAGTATTTT. V usage is TRBV10-3 and J usage is TRBJ2-3; D is undetermined. CDR1 is ENHRY and CDR2 is SYGVKD in the germline V gene. V shed 2 bases and J shed 2 bases, with 8 bases lying between them. The CDR3 loop spans 14 amino acids.